This entry lists 2 T cell receptor beta chains sequenced from one sample in a study of T cells in Graves' hyperthyroidism and ophthalmopathy. Amplification of TCR beta CDR3 regions was performed using RNA transcripts as template. The HTBI set primed first-round TCR CDR3 RT-PCR. Each CDR3 protein gets one entry after TCRdb re-called the multiplex PCR reads with MiXCR. The repertoire holds 130,000 to 150,000 distinct CDR3 sequences, around 21% seen once, with 60% to 80% in the top ten. The sequenced material came from blood. These TCRs come from a woman aged 45-60 years with Graves' hyperthyroidism that later progressed to Graves' ophthalmopathy.

This clonotype was picked up a small number of times. It may be a read error: a sequence one base away is much more abundant. Given the absence of the conserved phenylalanine or tryptophan at the CDR3 end, a read error is likely. The V and J genes are TRBV28 and TRBJ2-7, with D perhaps matching TRBD1 (7 bases). This CDR3 contains 15 residues. Per the germline V gene, CDR1 is MDHEN and CDR2 is SYDVKM. V was trimmed by 1 base and J by 4 bases, leaving 14 bases between them. CDR3 loop: CASSLSPRGVYEQYL. For the CDR3, the DNA is TGTGCCAGCAGTTTATCCCCCAGGGGGGTTTACGAGCAGTACCTC.

The chain uses TRBV2 and TRBJ1-2, with D possibly TRBD1 on 5 matching bases. CDR3 size: 14 residues. Germline V CDR1 and CDR2: SNHLY, FYNNEI. V was trimmed by 2 bases and J by 4 bases, leaving 11 bases between them. The DNA for the CDR3 is TGTGCCAGCAGTGAAAGGTCTGGGGGCTATGGCTACACCTTC. Protein: CASSERSGGYGYTF. The whole variable domain, filled in from reference TRBV2 and TRBJ1-2, reads EPEVTQTPSHQVTQMGQEVILRCVPISNHLYFYWYRQILGQKVEFLVSFYNNEISEKSEIFDDQFSVERPDGSNFTLKIRSTKLEDSAMYFCASSERSGGYGYTFGSGTRLTVV.